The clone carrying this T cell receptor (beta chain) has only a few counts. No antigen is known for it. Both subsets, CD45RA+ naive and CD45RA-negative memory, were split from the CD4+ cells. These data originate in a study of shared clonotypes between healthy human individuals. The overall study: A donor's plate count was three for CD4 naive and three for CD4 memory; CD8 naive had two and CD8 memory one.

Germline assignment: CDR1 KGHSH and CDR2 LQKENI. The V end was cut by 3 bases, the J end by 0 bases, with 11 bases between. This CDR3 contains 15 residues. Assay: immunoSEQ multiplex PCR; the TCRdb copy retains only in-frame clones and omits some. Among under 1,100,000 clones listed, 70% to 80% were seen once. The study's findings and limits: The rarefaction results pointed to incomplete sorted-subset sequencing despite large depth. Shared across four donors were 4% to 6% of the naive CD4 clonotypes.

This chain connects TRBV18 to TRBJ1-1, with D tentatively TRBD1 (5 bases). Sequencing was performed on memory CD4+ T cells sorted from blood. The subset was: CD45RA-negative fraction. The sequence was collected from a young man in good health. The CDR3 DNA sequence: TGTGCCAGCTCACCGACAGCTAGGATGAACACTGAAGCTTTCTTT. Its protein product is CASSPTARMNTEAFF. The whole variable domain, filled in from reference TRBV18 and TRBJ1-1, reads NAGVMQNPRHLVRRRGQEARLRCSPMKGHSHVYWYRQLPEEGLKFMVYLQKENIIDESGMPKERFSAEFPKEGPSILRIQQVVRGDSAAYFCASSPTARMNTEAFFGQGTRLTVV.